This T cell receptor beta chain appears in the sequencing data of a study of OX40 agonist ivuxolimab in advanced cancers. Sequenced by immunoSEQ multiplex PCR; TCRdb stores in-frame clones only, minus some. The sample carries around 70,000 clones, around 81% recorded once. The CDR3 extends over 14 amino acids. The germline gives CDR1 GTSNPN, CDR2 SVGIG (reference sequence). The trim removed 2 bases at V and 4 bases at J, leaving 7 bases unmatched. The chain recombines TRBV30 with TRBJ2-7, with 8 positions matching TRBD1. The sequence was collected from an adult with an advanced solid tumor such as melanoma, head and neck, liver or kidney cancer. The material was CD4+ or CD8+ T cells sorted from blood, obtained in a trial of the OX40 agonist ivuxolimab. CDR3 sequence (DNA): TGTGCCTGGAGTTTTCCCGACAGGGGATACGAGCAGTACTTC. Its protein is CAWSFPDRGYEQYF.